This entry lists 5 T cell receptor beta chains sequenced from one sample in a study of identical twins. TCRdb independently ran MiXCR on the 5' RACE reads; one entry per CDR3 protein. The sample shows about 240,000 distinct CDR3 sequences, 7.5% of them seen only once. These data are also associated with another study on yellow fever vaccine responses in identical twins.

What was sequenced was CD8+ T cells sorted from blood. The receptors derive from a woman between 18 and 29 years old in good health.

In this sample, this clonotype turned up a few times. The chain joins TRBV7-6 to TRBJ2-5, with 7 nucleotides matching TRBD1. With V trimmed by 2 bases and J by 1 base, 7 bases remained unmatched. Germline CDR1 SGHVS, CDR2 FNYEAQ. The length of the CDR3 is 16 residues. The CDR3 sequence: CASSLLGQAIQETQYF. CDR3 bases: TGTGCCAGCAGCTTACTTGGACAGGCGATCCAAGAGACCCAGTACTTC.

The chain joins TRBV9 to TRBJ2-3; TRBD2 agrees at 7 bases. This CDR3 comprises 15 residues. The germline V gene encodes CDR1 SGDLS and CDR2 YYNGEE. J was trimmed by 2 bases and V by 4 bases; bases with no gene match: 7. CDR3: CASSTSSGFTDTQYF. For the CDR3, the DNA is TGTGCCAGCAGCACCTCTAGCGGATTCACAGATACGCAGTATTTT.

With respect to this clonotype: Relative to the germline gene, one junction end is altered; a read error may explain this. V usage is TRBV6-5 and J usage is TRBJ2-5; the D is unclear. The CDR3 is 13 amino acids. Per the germline V gene, CDR1 is MNHEY and CDR2 is SVGAGI. Here the CDR3 reads CASSNSLQETQYF. For the CDR3, the DNA is TGTGCCAGCAGTAACTCACTCCAAGAGACCCAGTACTTC.

The chain's CDR3 is CSARVAGLALYEQFF. The CDR3, as DNA: TGCAGTGCTAGAGTCGCGGGACTAGCGCTCTATGAGCAGTTCTTC. V usage is TRBV20-1 and J usage is TRBJ2-1; 10 bases are a match to TRBD2. The CDR3 has 15 amino acids. The germline CDR1 and CDR2 sequences are DFQATT and SNEGSKA (reference sequence). The ends lost 1 base at V and 8 bases at J; junction bases unmatched: 8.

This clonotype was seen a few times. The chain couples TRBV20-1 to TRBJ2-1; 11 bases are shared with TRBD2. The V segment lost 4 bases and the J segment 4 bases; nucleotides outside the gene matches: 9. The germline V gene has CDR1 DFQATT and CDR2 SNEGSKA (reference sequence). CDR3 length: 16 amino acids. The CDR3, as DNA: TGCAGTGCTACCACTCCTAGCGGGGGGTTTTACAATGAGCAGTTCTTC. As protein: CSATTPSGGFYNEQFF.